This T cell receptor beta chain was sequenced during a study of T-cell reconstitution after alpha-beta-depleted transplantation in children. The CDR3 consists of 16 residues. The germline V gene encodes CDR1 DFQATT and CDR2 SNEGSKA (reference sequence). The V gene lost 0 bases and the J gene lost 6 bases, with 18 bases spanning the gap. This clonotype came up many times. Antigen specificity is unknown. Study findings and constraints: Reportedly, alpha-beta T cells present about two months post-transplant originated from several hundred expanded clones of graft origin. Several patients had high TCRbeta diversity at day 60; it came from surviving recipient T cells and thymic progenitors. Among T cells one year after transplant, newly produced cells accounted for most counts and diversity.

Unique molecular identifiers were incorporated into the prepared TCRbeta library. TCRdb passed the PCR reads through MiXCR, listing each CDR3 protein once. The table shows a few hundred thousand distinct CDR3 sequences, with roughly 7.8% occurring only once. This clonotype originated in a female patient aged 2-9 years who had a stem cell transplant for Fanconi anemia, so the T cells may come from the graft donor. The sample here was peripheral blood, taken 360 days after TCRalphabeta/CD19-depleted stem cell transplant. This chain links TRBV20-1 with TRBJ2-1; TRBD1 is a possible D gene (5 bases). In nucleotides, the CDR3 is TGCAGTGCTAGAGATGGTGACAGAAGTTATTCCAATGAGCAGTTCTTC. Translation gives CSARDGDRSYSNEQFF.